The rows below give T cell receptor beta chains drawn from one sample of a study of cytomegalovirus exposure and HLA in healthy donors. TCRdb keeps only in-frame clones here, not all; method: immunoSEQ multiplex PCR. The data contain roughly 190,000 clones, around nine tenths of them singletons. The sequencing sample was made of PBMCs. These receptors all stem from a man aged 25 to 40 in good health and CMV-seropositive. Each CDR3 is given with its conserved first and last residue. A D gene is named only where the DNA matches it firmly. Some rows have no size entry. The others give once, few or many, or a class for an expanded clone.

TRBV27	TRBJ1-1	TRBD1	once	TGTGCCAGCAGTTTAATTGGGACAGGGGACCCTGAAGCTTTCTTT	CASSLIGTGDPEAFF
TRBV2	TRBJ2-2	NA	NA	TGTGCCAGCAGTGAACGCGGGATTGGGCTCACCGGGGAGCTGTTTTTT	CASSERGIGLTGELFF
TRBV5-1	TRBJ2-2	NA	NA	TGCGCCAGCAGCTTGGCCCAAGGGGCGGCCGGGGAGCTGTTTTTT	CASSLAQGAAGELFF
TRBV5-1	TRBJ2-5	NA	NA	TGCGCCAGCAAGTATGGAGGTGAAGAGACCCAGTACTTC	CASKYGGEETQYF
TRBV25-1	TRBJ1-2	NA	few	TGTGCCAGCAGTGAATATACGGGGGACTATGGCTACACCTTC	CASSEYTGDYGYTF
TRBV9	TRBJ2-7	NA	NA	TGTGCCAGCAGCGTAGAGGGCAGTTCCTACGAGCAGTACTTC	CASSVEGSSYEQYF
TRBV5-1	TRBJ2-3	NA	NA	TGCGCCAGCAGCTTGTACATGGGCCAGGGCACAGATACGCAGTATTTT	CASSLYMGQGTDTQYF
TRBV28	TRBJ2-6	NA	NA	TGTGCCACCTCACCCTCTGGGGCCAACGTCCTGACTTTC	CATSPSGANVLTF
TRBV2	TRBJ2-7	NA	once	TGTGCCAGCAGTTCCGAAATGATTGGTCCCTACGAGCAGTACTTC	CASSSEMIGPYEQYF
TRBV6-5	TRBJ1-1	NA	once	TGTGCCAGCAGTTACTCCATCAGGGGTAACACTGAAGCTTTCTTT	CASSYSIRGNTEAFF
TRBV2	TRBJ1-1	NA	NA	TGTGCCAGCAGGCAGGGCCTGGGGGGTACTGAAGCTTTCTTT	CASRQGLGGTEAFF
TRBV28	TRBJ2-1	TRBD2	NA	TGTGCCAGCAGTTTACTAGCGGGAGACGTCGGGAATGAGCAGTTCTTC	CASSLLAGDVGNEQFF
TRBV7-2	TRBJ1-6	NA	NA	TGTGCCAGCAGCCCAAGTGGTGATTTTCGGGCCCTCCACTTT	CASSPSGDFRALHF
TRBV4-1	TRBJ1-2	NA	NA	TGCGCCAGCACTGGGACACATGGCTACACCTTC	CASTGTHGYTF
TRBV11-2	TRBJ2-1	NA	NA	TGTGCCAGCAGCTCCGGGAGCTACAATGAGCAGTTCTTC	CASSSGSYNEQFF
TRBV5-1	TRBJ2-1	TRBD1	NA	TGCGCCAGCAGCGGGACAGGGGTGTACAATGAGCAGTTCTTC	CASSGTGVYNEQFF
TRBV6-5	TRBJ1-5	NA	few	TGTGCCAGCAGAGGGACACTCAATCAGCCCCAGCATTTT	CASRGTLNQPQHF
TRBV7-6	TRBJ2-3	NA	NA	TGTGCCAGCAGGGAGAGACGGGAGAGCACAGATACGCAGTATTTT	CASRERRESTDTQYF
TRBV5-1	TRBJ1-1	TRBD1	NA	TGCGCCAGCAGCTTGGGGTTCGCCAGGGGGCAGAACACTGAAGCTTTCTTT	CASSLGFARGQNTEAFF
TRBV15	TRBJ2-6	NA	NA	TGTGCCACCAGCAGATTGGGCTTTGGGGCCAACGTCCTGACTTTC	CATSRLGFGANVLTF
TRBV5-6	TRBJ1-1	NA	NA	TGTGCCAGCAGCTTGGCTCTGGGGATGGGGACTGAAGCTTTCTTT	CASSLALGMGTEAFF
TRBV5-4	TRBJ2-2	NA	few	TGTGCCAGCAGCTTGGCCCTTGGAGCTGGCGCCGGGGAGCTGTTTTTT	CASSLALGAGAGELFF
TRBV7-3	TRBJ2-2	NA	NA	TGTGCCAGCAGCCCAACCTTGGAGCGGGCCCGTACCGGGGAGCTGTTTTTT	CASSPTLERARTGELFF
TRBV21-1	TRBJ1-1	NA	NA	TGTGCCAGCAGCCGCCGACAGGGAATAGCCATGAACACTGAAGCTTTCTTT	CASSRRQGIAMNTEAFF